These 2 T cell receptor beta chains were sequenced from one sample in a study of shared clonotypes between healthy human individuals. Profiling relied on immunoSEQ multiplex PCR, and the TCRdb table lists in-frame clones only, not all of them. The table shows approximately 1.1 million clones, with around 78% occurring only once. Sequences were obtained from memory CD4+ T cells from PBMCs. The sample's subset: CD45RA-negative fraction. Every receptor here comes from a young man in good health. Some clones in this sample may be carry-over from other donors' samples.

This clone was observed a few times. The rearrangement joins TRBV6-6 to TRBJ2-1; D possibly matches TRBD1 or TRBD2 (5 bases each). The CDR3 loop spans 14 amino acids. Per the germline V gene, CDR1 is MNHNY and CDR2 is SVGAGI (reference sequence). V was pared by 7 bases and J by 8 bases, with 18 bases between. The CDR3 DNA reads TGTGCCAGCACGTTAATGGCGAGAGGGGATGAGCAGTTCTTC. This translates into CASTLMARGDEQFF.

This chain joins TRBV7-9 and TRBJ1-1; D might be TRBD1 (6 bases). There are 13 residues in the CDR3. Germline CDR1 reads SEHNR; CDR2 reads FQNEAQ (reference sequence). V shed 1 base and J shed 6 bases, with 9 bases lying between them. Written as DNA, the CDR3 is TGTGCCAGCAGCTTAGTAGGGGGGTCTGAAGCTTTCTTT. It yields the protein CASSLVGGSEAFF.